Listed here are 20 T cell receptor beta chains from one sample, sequenced in a study of shared clonotypes between healthy human individuals. Naive CD8 cells were CD45RO-negative, positively selected for CCR7, excluding terminally differentiated effector memory CD45RA+ cells. Data came from immunoSEQ multiplex PCR; TCRdb stores just in-frame clones and leaves some out. The data show approximately 2,000,000 clones, with over 85% seen just once and roughly 1.7% held by the top ten. The sample comprised naive CD8+ T cells from PBMCs. Receptors were obtained from a man aged 18 to 29 in good health. Some clones in this sample may be carry-over from other donors' samples.

The gene calls are TRBV4-1 and TRBJ2-2; 13 bases match TRBD2. CDR1 is MGHRA and CDR2 is YSYEKL in the germline V gene. The CDR3 covers 15 residues. V shed 1 base and J 7 bases; nucleotides not matched to a gene: 0. CDR3 in DNA: TGCGCCAGCAGCCAAGGGACTAGCGGGAGCGGGGAGCTGTTTTTT. It encodes CASSQGTSGSGELFF.

V gene TRBV6-5 combines with J gene TRBJ2-7; the D is unclear. Trimming removed 0 bases at V and 3 bases at J, with 15 bases between. This CDR3 has 16 amino acids. In germline, CDR1 is MNHEY, CDR2 SVGAGI. For the CDR3, the DNA is TGTGCCAGCAGTTACTCGACGGGTCAAAGGGACTACGAGCAGTACTTC. Its protein product is CASSYSTGQRDYEQYF.

A single count supports this clone. The V gene is TRBV5-8, the J gene TRBJ2-3; unclear D gene. Trimming removed 1 base from V and 0 bases from J, with 9 bases in between. Germline-derived CDR1 and CDR2 are SGHTS and YDEGEE. The CDR3 has 15 residues. The CDR3 DNA sequence: TGTGCCAGCAGCTTGTATGAGGACAGCACAGATACGCAGTATTTT. Translating gives CASSLYEDSTDTQYF. The full variable domain, in which reference TRBV5-8 and TRBJ2-3 provide the parts outside the CDR3, is EAGVTQSPTHLIKTRGQQATLRCSPISGHTSVYWYQQALGLGLQFLLWYDEGEERNRGNFPPRFSGRQFPNYSSELNVNALELEDSALYLCASSLYEDSTDTQYFGPGTRLTVL.

The genes are TRBV9 and TRBJ2-7, with unresolved D. Deletions cut 0 bases from V and 4 bases from J, with 11 bases between. Germline CDR1 SGDLS, CDR2 YYNGEE. The CDR3 runs to 14 residues. Here the CDR3 reads CASSVGRWGYEQYF. CDR3 coding DNA: TGTGCCAGCAGCGTAGGTCGGTGGGGATACGAGCAGTACTTC. The whole variable domain, filled in from reference TRBV9 and TRBJ2-7, reads DSGVTQTPKHLITATGQRVTLRCSPRSGDLSVYWYQQSLDQGLQFLIQYYNGEERAKGNILERFSAQQFPDLHSELNLSSLELGDSALYFCASSVGRWGYEQYFGPGTRLTVT.

V and J are TRBV28 and TRBJ1-4; a possible D gene is TRBD1 (5 bases). Trimming left V 6 bases short and J 2 bases short, with 13 bases between. There are 15 residues in the CDR3. Per the germline V gene, CDR1 is MDHEN and CDR2 is SYDVKM. CDR3 residues: CASSQWGGTNEKLFF. In DNA form, the CDR3 reads TGTGCCAGCAGCCAATGGGGGGGTACTAATGAAAAACTGTTTTTT.

The V gene is TRBV4-2, the J gene TRBJ1-2, with TRBD1 identical over 7 bases. J was trimmed by 8 bases and V by 2 bases; bases with no gene match: 8. CDR1 LGHNA and CDR2 YNFKEQ come from the germline V gene. CDR3 size: 14 residues. The CDR3 here is CASSQKGAGLGYTF. For the CDR3, the DNA is TGTGCCAGCAGCCAAAAGGGGGCGGGGTTAGGCTACACCTTC.

This clone was found once. V gene TRBV5-1 combines with J gene TRBJ1-3, with a possible D match to TRBD1 (5 bases). The CDR3 totals 16 residues. The V gene lost 4 bases and the J gene lost 4 bases, with 18 bases spanning the gap. Per the germline V gene, CDR1 is SGHRS and CDR2 is YFSETQ. The CDR3 region is CASSGGTGVSGNTIYF. DNA of the CDR3: TGCGCCAGCAGCGGGGGAACGGGCGTCTCGGGAAACACCATATATTTT.

This sequence joins TRBV14 and TRBJ2-1, with D maybe TRBD1 (5 bases). Per germline, CDR1 SGHDN and CDR2 FVKESK. Trimming took off 1 base at V and 8 bases at J, with 12 bases between the two ends. CDR3 length equals 14 residues. CDR3 coding DNA: TGTGCCAGCAGCCAAGGATTAAGGGGCTATGAGCAGTTCTTC. Its protein product is CASSQGLRGYEQFF.

The chain is built from TRBV13 and TRBJ2-7; maybe TRBD1 (5 bases). Trimming shortened V by 2 bases and J by 3 bases, and 8 bases separated the two germline ends. The CDR3 has 13 residues. Germline V CDR1 and CDR2: PRHDT, FYEKMQ (reference sequence). CDR3 region: CASSLRGNYEQYF. In nucleotides, the CDR3 is TGTGCCAGCAGCTTAAGGGGTAACTACGAGCAGTACTTC.

This chain uses TRBV4-2 with TRBJ2-1; 7 positions agree with TRBD2. CDR3 length equals 16 residues. J lost 5 bases, V lost 0 bases, and 7 bases had no gene match. The germline V gene encodes CDR1 LGHNA and CDR2 YNFKEQ. CDR3 DNA: TGTGCCAGCAGCCAAGATCTGGGGGAGGGCCACAATGAGCAGTTCTTC. Its translation is CASSQDLGEGHNEQFF.

This rearrangement joins TRBV28 to TRBJ2-7, with 8 bases lining up with TRBD1. CDR3 length: 11 residues. Germline lookup yields CDR1 MDHEN and CDR2 SYDVKM. The chain's CDR3 is CAGDRPYEQYF. Here the CDR3 DNA reads TGTGCGGGGGACAGGCCCTACGAGCAGTACTTC.

CDR3 in DNA: TGCGCCAGCAGCTTGGTCGGGCTCCAAGAGACCCAGTACTTC. It codes for CASSLVGLQETQYF. The gene calls are TRBV5-1 and TRBJ2-5; D unresolved. Trimming removed 0 bases from V and 1 base from J, with 7 bases in between. The CDR3 extends over 14 amino acids. CDR1 is SGHRS, CDR2 YFSETQ, per germline.

Only a few counts were recorded for this clone. The sample has other DNA sequences that encode this CDR3 too. The V gene is TRBV29-1, the J gene TRBJ1-1, with D unclear. The germline gives CDR1 SQVTM, CDR2 ANQGSEA. The CDR3 consists of 11 residues. The V end lost 4 bases, the J end lost 7 bases, and 10 bases lay between the germline ends. CDR3 DNA: TGCAGCGTTGGGACCGGGAGTGAAGCTTTCTTT. As protein: CSVGTGSEAFF.

This clone was found once. J is TRBJ1-3 and V is TRBV7-8; D is ambiguous. This CDR3 is 16 amino acids long. The ends were cut back, 8 bases at V and 0 bases at J, with 17 bases in the middle. CDR1 is SGHVS and CDR2 is FQNEAQ in the germline V gene. CDR3 region: CASQHPSGSSGNTIYF. For the CDR3, the DNA is TGTGCCAGCCAACACCCTAGTGGCAGCTCTGGAAACACCATATATTTT.

CDR3 region: CATSSGLAESYEQYF. CDR3 sequence (DNA): TGTGCCACCAGCAGTGGACTAGCGGAATCCTACGAGCAGTACTTC. V and J are TRBV15 and TRBJ2-7; 10 bases match TRBD2. J gave up 1 base and V 3 bases, and 3 bases lay outside the gene matches. This CDR3 is built from 15 residues. Looked up from germline, CDR1 is LNHNV and CDR2 is YYDKDF (reference sequence).

The chain uses TRBV14 and TRBJ1-3, with D uncertain. The V end lost 2 bases, the J end lost 0 bases, and 8 bases lay between the germline ends. CDR1 and CDR2 from the germline V gene are SGHDN and FVKESK. The CDR3 contains 15 residues. Here the CDR3 reads CASSQNRLSGNTIYF. The CDR3, as DNA: TGTGCCAGCAGCCAAAATCGTCTCTCTGGAAACACCATATATTTT.

The chain joins TRBV5-6 to TRBJ2-4; D uncertain. This CDR3 spans 14 amino acids. V lost 0 bases to trimming and J lost 2 bases, with 6 bases between them. Germline V gene sequence: CDR1 SGHDT, CDR2 YYEEEE. CDR3 protein: CASSLDQTKNIQYF. CDR3 DNA: TGTGCCAGCAGCTTGGATCAAACCAAAAACATTCAGTACTTC. The whole variable domain, remainder taken from reference TRBV5-6 and TRBJ2-4, is DAGVTQSPTHLIKTRGQQVTLRCSPKSGHDTVSWYQQALGQGPQFIFQYYEEEERQRGNFPDRFSGHQFPNYSSELNVNALLLGDSALYLCASSLDQTKNIQYFGAGTRLSVL.

The chain links TRBV7-6 to TRBJ2-1, with 12 positions matching TRBD2. Germline V lookup: CDR1 SGHVS, CDR2 FNYEAQ. V gave up 4 bases and J gave up 1 base; unmatched junction bases: 5. The CDR3 is 17 residues long. CDR3 sequence: CASSSGTSGHSYNEQFF. The CDR3 DNA reads TGTGCCAGCAGCTCCGGGACTAGCGGGCATTCCTACAATGAGCAGTTCTTC.

The genes are TRBV6-5 and TRBJ2-2; the D gene could be TRBD1 or TRBD2 (5 bases each). V lost 5 bases and J lost 1, with 8 bases in between. The CDR3 consists of 14 residues. In germline, CDR1 is MNHEY, CDR2 SVGAGI. The CDR3 region has the DNA TGTGCCAGCAGTCTGGGGGTGAACACCGGGGAGCTGTTTTTT. It specifies CASSLGVNTGELFF.

This clone showed up just once. The V gene is TRBV28, the J gene TRBJ2-5; tentatively, D is TRBD2 (5 bases). The V gene lost 10 bases and the J gene lost 1 base, with 16 bases spanning the gap. From germline, CDR1 is MDHEN and CDR2 SYDVKM. CDR3 length: 14 amino acids. In DNA form, the CDR3 reads TGTGCCATAAGCTACCGGGATCGCCAAGAGACCCAGTACTTC. This encodes CAISYRDRQETQYF.